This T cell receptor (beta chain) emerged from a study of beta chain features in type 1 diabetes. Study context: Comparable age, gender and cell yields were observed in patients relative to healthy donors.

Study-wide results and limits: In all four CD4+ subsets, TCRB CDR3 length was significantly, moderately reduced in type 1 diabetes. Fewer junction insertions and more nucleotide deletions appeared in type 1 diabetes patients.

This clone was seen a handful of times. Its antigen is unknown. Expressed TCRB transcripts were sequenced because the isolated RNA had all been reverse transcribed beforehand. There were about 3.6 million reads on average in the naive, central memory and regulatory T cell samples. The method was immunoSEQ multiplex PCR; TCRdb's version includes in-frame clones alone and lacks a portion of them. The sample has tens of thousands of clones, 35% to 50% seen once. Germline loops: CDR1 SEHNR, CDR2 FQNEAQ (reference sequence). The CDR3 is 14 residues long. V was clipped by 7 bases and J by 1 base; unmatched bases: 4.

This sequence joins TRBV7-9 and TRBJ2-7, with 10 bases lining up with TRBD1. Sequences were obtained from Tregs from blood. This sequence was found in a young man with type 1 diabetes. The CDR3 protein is CASIPGQGSYEQYF. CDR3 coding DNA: TGTGCCAGCATCCCGGGACAGGGGTCCTACGAGCAGTACTTC.